This is a list of T cell receptor beta chains from one sample in a study of breast tumors, draining lymph nodes, adjacent tissues. A single record per CDR3 protein comes from TCRdb applying MiXCR to the multiplex PCR reads. The sample lists 130,000 or so distinct CDR3 sequences; 32% were seen once. Sequenced sample: axillary lymph node tissue. The receptors come from a female donor with breast cancer. Some clones in this sample may be carry-over from other donors' samples. The CDR3 runs from the conserved cysteine through the conserved F or W. Fields, in order: V gene, CDR3 length, D gene, clone size, J gene, CDR3 DNA, CDR3 protein. The D gene is left open where the match is weak. For some rows the clone size is stated as once, few or many, or as a class when expanded; others skip it.

v_gene: TRBV11-3
len: 13
d_gene: TRBD1
abundance: few
j_gene: TRBJ2-5
CDR3nt: TGTGCCAGCAGCTCCTCGACAGGGGCGACCCAGTACTTC
CDR3aa: CASSSSTGATQYF

v_gene: TRBV6-4
len: 15
d_gene: .
abundance: .
j_gene: TRBJ1-4
CDR3nt: TGTGCCATCAGTGGGACGCACGCGGCTTTGGGAAAACTGTTTTTT
CDR3aa: CAISGTHAALGKLFF

v_gene: TRBV3-1
len: 13
d_gene: TRBD2
abundance: many
j_gene: TRBJ2-1
CDR3nt: TGTGCCAGCAGCCCGGGACTAGCGAGGGAGCAGTTCTTC
CDR3aa: CASSPGLAREQFF

v_gene: TRBV27
len: 14
d_gene: TRBD1
abundance: many
j_gene: TRBJ2-7
CDR3nt: TGTGCCGTACGGGGGACAGGGATCTCCTACGAGCAGTACTTC
CDR3aa: CAVRGTGISYEQYF

v_gene: TRBV3-1
len: 17
d_gene: .
abundance: many
j_gene: TRBJ1-6
CDR3nt: TGTGCCAGCAGCCAGGGAGGGGCAGGGTCGGGGAATTCACCCCTCCACTTT
CDR3aa: CASSQGGAGSGNSPLHF

v_gene: TRBV19
len: 13
d_gene: .
abundance: many
j_gene: TRBJ2-7
CDR3nt: TGTGCCAGTAGTTCCCGACCCAATTTCGAGCAGTACTTC
CDR3aa: CASSSRPNFEQYF

v_gene: TRBV6-5
len: 16
d_gene: TRBD1
abundance: many
j_gene: TRBJ2-2
CDR3nt: TGTGCCAGCAGTTACTCCGGACAGGGAGTCACCGGGGAGCTGTTTTTT
CDR3aa: CASSYSGQGVTGELFF

v_gene: TRBV27
len: 15
d_gene: TRBD2
abundance: many
j_gene: TRBJ2-3
CDR3nt: TGTGCCAGCGAGGGAAGCGGGGGTAGCACAGATACGCAGTATTTT
CDR3aa: CASEGSGGSTDTQYF

v_gene: TRBV6-5
len: 15
d_gene: .
abundance: many
j_gene: TRBJ2-1
CDR3nt: TGTGCCTCGTCGGGGGGCTCGAGCTCCTACAATGAGCAGTTCTTC
CDR3aa: CASSGGSSSYNEQFF

v_gene: TRBV6-1
len: 17
d_gene: .
abundance: many
j_gene: TRBJ1-6
CDR3nt: TGTGCCAGCAGTGAAGCGGGTACCTGGGACATTTCCTCACCCCTCCACTTT
CDR3aa: CASSEAGTWDISSPLHF

v_gene: TRBV6-5
len: 15
d_gene: .
abundance: many
j_gene: TRBJ1-3
CDR3nt: TGTGCCAGCAGTTACTCGAGCTACTCTGGAAACACCATATATTTT
CDR3aa: CASSYSSYSGNTIYF

v_gene: TRBV6-6
len: 11
d_gene: TRBD1
abundance: .
j_gene: TRBJ1-6
CDR3nt: TGTGCCCCCAGGGGGCGGACACCCCTCCACTTT
CDR3aa: CAPRGRTPLHF